This entry describes one T cell receptor beta chain. As yet, its antigen is unknown. Method: immunoSEQ multiplex PCR; TCRdb's copy keeps in-frame clones and lacks some. The profile shows 95,000 to 120,000 clones, around 95% of them singletons. The CDR3 is made up of 15 amino acids. The V gene's germline CDR1 is MNHNY and CDR2 SVGAGI (reference sequence). The junction had 5 bases not matched to a gene; V was cut back by 2 bases and J by 4 bases. The data stem from a study of cytomegalovirus exposure and HLA in healthy donors. Broader study findings: CMV antigen specificity of a few CMV-associated chains was confirmed in vitro. Researchers counted 150 to 200 TCR beta chains as cytomegalovirus-associated.

The origin of this receptor is a woman aged 18-29 years in good health and CMV-seronegative. Sequencing was carried out using PBMCs. The chain joins TRBV6-6 to TRBJ2-7, with 10 positions matching TRBD1. The CDR3 here is CASSYPTGGGYEQYF. In nucleotides, the CDR3 is TGTGCCAGCAGTTACCCGACAGGGGGCGGATACGAGCAGTACTTC.